Below, one T cell receptor (beta chain) is given with its context. Its target is not known. The CDR3 runs to 14 residues. Germline V lookup: CDR1 DFQATT, CDR2 SNEGSKA (reference sequence). The data derive from a study of T cells expressing NK-cell markers. Study-wide context: Sorted CD3+CD56+NKG2C+, CD3+CD56+NKG2C- and CD3+CD56-NKG2C+ T cells provided the TCR beta repertoires. Eight donors were sequenced, of whom seven were HCMV-seropositive, while the remaining one was HCMV-seronegative.

Study outcomes and limitations: These clonotypes, the leaders elsewhere, also led the CD3+CD56-NKG2C+ fraction in several donors.

Each CDR3 protein gets one entry in TCRdb, which reprocessed the 5' RACE reads and gives no DNA. The sample is made up of around 470,000 distinct CDR3 sequences, and the top ten hold almost 1.5% of it. The sample was blood T cells: a sorted CD56 or NKG2C T cell subset, CD4+ or CD8+ T cells, or bulk PBMC T cells (not recorded which). The receptor's source is a woman aged 45 to 65 in good health. V is TRBV20-1 and J is TRBJ2-7; TCRdb indicates TRBD1, and absent DNA this call remains unverified. The CDR3 region is CSARPGPGSYEQYF.